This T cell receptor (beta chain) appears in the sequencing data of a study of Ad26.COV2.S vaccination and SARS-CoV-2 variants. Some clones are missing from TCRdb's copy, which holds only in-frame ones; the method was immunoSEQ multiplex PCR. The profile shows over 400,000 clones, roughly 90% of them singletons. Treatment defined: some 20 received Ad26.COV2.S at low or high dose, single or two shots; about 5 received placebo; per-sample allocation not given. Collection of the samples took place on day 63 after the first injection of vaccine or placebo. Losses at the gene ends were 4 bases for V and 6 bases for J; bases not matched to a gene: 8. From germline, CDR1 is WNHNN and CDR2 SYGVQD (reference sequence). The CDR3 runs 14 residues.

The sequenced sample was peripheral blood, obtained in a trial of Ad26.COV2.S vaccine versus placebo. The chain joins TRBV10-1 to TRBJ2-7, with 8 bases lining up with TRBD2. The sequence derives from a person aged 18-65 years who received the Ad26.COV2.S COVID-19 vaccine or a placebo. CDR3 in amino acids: CASSVSGRVSEQYF. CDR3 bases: TGCGCCAGCAGTGTGTCCGGGAGGGTCAGCGAGCAGTACTTC.